The clone carrying this T cell receptor (beta chain) was detected many times. CDR1 is SQVTM, CDR2 ANQGSEA, per germline. The CDR3 is made up of 10 amino acids. Deletions cut 7 bases from V and 5 bases from J, with 8 bases between. TCR beta CDR3 amplification used RNA transcripts. RT-PCR was first run with HTBI primers, then multiplex PCR in a second round. TCRdb re-called the multiplex PCR reads with MiXCR, one entry per CDR3 protein. This table holds roughly 700,000 distinct CDR3 sequences, roughly 40% found once. The sample originates from a study of Graves' ophthalmopathy and Graves' hyperthyroidism.

The receptor's source is an adult man with Graves' ophthalmopathy. The chain carries TRBV29-1 and TRBJ1-1; D gene ambiguous. The sequencing input was peripheral blood. CDR3: CSAERTEAFF. DNA of the CDR3: TGCAGCGCCGAACGGACTGAAGCTTTCTTT.